Below, 2 T cell receptor beta chains from the same sample are listed, as sequenced in a study of T cell repertoires in cytomegalovirus infection. TCRdb fed the reads into MiXCR, producing one record per CDR3 protein. The sample has 680,000 or so distinct CDR3 sequences; roughly 35% are singletons. Sequenced sample: PBMCs. The receptors shown here come from a human donor in good health (CMV status not recorded). Some clones in this sample may be carry-over from other donors' samples.

This clonotype was seen only a few times. The chain uses TRBV12-3 or TRBV12-4 and TRBJ2-1; 16 bases are a match to TRBD2. The CDR3 covers 18 residues. The ends lost 6 bases at V and 2 bases at J; junction bases unmatched: 7. The CDR3 DNA reads as TGTGCCAGCAGCGGTCCGGGACTAGCGGGAGGGCCCTACAATGAGCAGTTCTTC. Its protein product is CASSGPGLAGGPYNEQFF.

This clonotype was counted a few times. V gene TRBV19 combines with J gene TRBJ1-4, with 7 bases lining up with TRBD1. Germline V gene data show CDR1 as LNHDA and CDR2 as SQIVND (reference sequence). Losses at the gene ends were 4 bases for V and 6 bases for J; bases not matched to a gene: 5. CDR3 length: 14 residues. As DNA, the CDR3 is TGTGCCAGTAGTACCGGGACAGCGGATGAAAAACTGTTTTTT. It codes for CASSTGTADEKLFF.